One sample yielded the 17 T cell receptor beta chains listed below, sequenced in a study of cytomegalovirus exposure and HLA in healthy donors. The PCR employed 60 Vbeta primers together with 13 Jbeta primers. This table comes from immunoSEQ multiplex PCR, and its TCRdb copy is limited to in-frame clones, with some not included. The data show 100,000 to 150,000 clones, roughly 81% seen once. Sample: PBMCs. Receptors originate from a woman aged 25-40 years in good health and CMV-seronegative.

The chain carries TRBV6-1 and TRBJ1-1; D is unclear. Per germline, CDR1 MNHNS and CDR2 SASEGT. CDR3 length equals 12 residues. V lost 4 bases and J lost 1, with 4 bases in between. The CDR3 nucleotides are TGTGCCAGCAGTGCCTGGAACACTGAAGCTTTCTTT. It yields the protein CASSAWNTEAFF.

V usage is TRBV6-5 and J usage is TRBJ2-7, with 13 bases aligning to TRBD2. CDR1 is MNHEY, CDR2 SVGAGI, per germline. V dropped 10 bases and J dropped 6; count of bases not matched to a gene: 6. This CDR3 has 13 amino acids. The CDR3 loop reads CATRTSGSAEQYF. DNA for the CDR3: TGTGCCACCAGGACTAGCGGGAGCGCCGAGCAGTACTTC.

The table lists this clone with a few counts. The V call is TRBV2, the J call TRBJ2-1; D perhaps matches TRBD2 (5 bases). This CDR3 has 10 amino acids. Germline CDR1 reads SNHLY; CDR2 reads FYNNEI. V lost 8 bases to trimming and J lost 9 bases, with 8 bases between them. In DNA form, the CDR3 reads TGTGCCAGCGGTCGGGGTGAGCAGTTCTTC. This gives the protein CASGRGEQFF.

V is TRBV15 and J is TRBJ1-5, with D possibly matching TRBD1 (5 bases). Germline lookup yields CDR1 LNHNV and CDR2 YYDKDF (reference sequence). V was pared by 1 base and J by 10 bases, with 8 bases between. The CDR3 is made up of 12 amino acids. CDR3 residues: CATSRADSPQHF. The DNA of the CDR3 is TGTGCCACCAGCAGAGCCGACAGTCCCCAGCATTTT.

The V gene is TRBV10-3, the J gene TRBJ1-6, with D uncertain. The germline V gene has CDR1 ENHRY and CDR2 SYGVKD. The CDR3 contains 14 residues. Trimming cost V 8 bases and J 9 bases, with 17 bases left between them. The CDR3 region is CAIGKEGDFSPLHF. DNA of the CDR3: TGTGCCATCGGTAAGGAGGGAGACTTTTCACCCCTCCACTTT.

The chain links TRBV5-6 to TRBJ2-7; 7 nucleotides align to TRBD2. The germline CDR1 and CDR2 sequences are SGHDT and YYEEEE. The CDR3 contains 16 residues. The trim removed 4 bases at V and 2 bases at J, leaving 12 bases unmatched. In nucleotides, the CDR3 is TGTGCCAGCAGCCCAGCCTGGGGAGGGGCGACCTACGAGCAGTACTTC. Its translation is CASSPAWGGATYEQYF.

The V call is TRBV14, the J call TRBJ1-3, with D maybe TRBD1 (5 bases). CDR1 SGHDN and CDR2 FVKESK come from the germline V gene. CDR3 length: 12 amino acids. Deletions cut 1 base from V and 7 bases from J, with 5 bases between. As DNA, the CDR3 is TGTGCCAGCAGCCAAGCAGGGAACACCATATATTTT. Translating gives CASSQAGNTIYF.

The chain employs TRBV7-8 and TRBJ1-1; D possibly corresponds to TRBD1 (5 bases). CDR1 SGHVS and CDR2 FQNEAQ come from the germline V gene. V was cut by 5 bases and J by 1 base, with 8 bases left in between. The CDR3 consists of 13 residues. DNA of the CDR3: TGTGCCAGCAGCGTAGACAGGAACACTGAAGCTTTCTTT. The encoded protein is CASSVDRNTEAFF.

This rearrangement joins TRBV7-9 to TRBJ1-2, with 8 bases that match TRBD1. Unmatched junction bases numbered 6, after V lost 5 bases and J lost 4 bases. The CDR3 is 14 amino acids. Germline V gene data show CDR1 as SEHNR and CDR2 as FQNEAQ (reference sequence). The CDR3 loop is CASSENGQGYGYTF. CDR3 in DNA: TGTGCCAGCAGCGAGAACGGACAGGGCTATGGCTACACCTTC.

The rearrangement joins TRBV2 to TRBJ1-2; possibly TRBD1 for D (6 bases). This CDR3 has 14 amino acids. The V gene lost 9 bases and the J gene lost 5 bases, with 19 bases spanning the gap. Germline V gene sequence: CDR1 SNHLY, CDR2 FYNNEI. CDR3 residues: CASAALGADYGYTF. In nucleotides, the CDR3 is TGTGCCAGTGCAGCCCTGGGGGCAGATTATGGCTACACCTTC. The full variable domain, with the rest looked up from reference TRBV2 and TRBJ1-2, is EPEVTQTPSHQVTQMGQEVILRCVPISNHLYFYWYRQILGQKVEFLVSFYNNEISEKSEIFDDQFSVERPDGSNFTLKIRSTKLEDSAMYFCASAALGADYGYTFGSGTRLTVV.

This clone was recorded a few times. The chain joins TRBV4-2 to TRBJ1-5; tentative D call: TRBD1 (6 bases). The CDR3 consists of 18 residues. The ends were cut back, 0 bases at V and 0 bases at J, with 15 bases in the middle. The germline gives CDR1 LGHNA, CDR2 YNFKEQ. The CDR3 loop reads CASSQDRGGTNSNQPQHF. DNA of the CDR3: TGTGCCAGCAGCCAAGACAGGGGCGGTACCAATAGCAATCAGCCCCAGCATTTT.

The V call is TRBV7-9, the J call TRBJ2-5; 12 positions match TRBD2. The CDR3 length is 18 residues. V was pared by 5 bases and J by 4 bases, with 14 bases of the junction left unmatched. Germline V lookup: CDR1 SEHNR, CDR2 FQNEAQ (reference sequence). The CDR3 is CASSPTIPSGGALETQYF. The CDR3 DNA sequence: TGTGCCAGCAGCCCGACAATTCCTAGCGGGGGGGCCTTAGAGACCCAGTACTTC.

The chain has TRBV7-2 and TRBJ2-6; weak D call: TRBD2 (6 bases). Germline V gene data show CDR1 as SGHTA and CDR2 as FQGNSA. This CDR3 is 19 amino acids long. V lost 5 bases to trimming and J lost 4 bases, with 24 bases between them. The CDR3 region is CASSGEAGTFYLGANVLTF. The CDR3 region has the DNA TGTGCCAGCAGCGGCGAAGCCGGGACTTTTTATCTGGGGGCCAACGTCCTGACTTTC.

This clone has just a few counts. This sequence joins TRBV18 and TRBJ1-4; D unclear. Germline loops: CDR1 KGHSH, CDR2 LQKENI. V lost 6 bases, J lost 2 bases, and 16 bases lay in between. The CDR3 has 16 residues. CDR3 amino acids: CASSQTRWTTNEKLFF. DNA of the CDR3: TGTGCCAGCTCCCAGACCCGCTGGACTACTAATGAAAAACTGTTTTTT.

The chain joins TRBV10-3 to TRBJ1-1; D call uncertain. Germline assignment: CDR1 ENHRY and CDR2 SYGVKD. The CDR3 has 14 residues. Trimming pared 5 bases from V and 0 bases from J, leaving 10 bases between. Written as DNA, the CDR3 is TGTGCCATCAGTACGGTAATCATGAACACTGAAGCTTTCTTT. Translating it yields CAISTVIMNTEAFF.

The genes are TRBV6-1 and TRBJ2-1; 12 nucleotides line up with TRBD2. Germline loops: CDR1 MNHNS, CDR2 SASEGT. The CDR3 spans 15 residues. The V and J ends lost 6 bases and 9 bases, in that order; junction bases with no gene match: 9. CDR3 region: CASRGRLAGEVEQFF. CDR3 in DNA: TGTGCCAGCAGAGGCAGACTAGCGGGAGAGGTTGAGCAGTTCTTC.

The chain joins TRBV7-9 to TRBJ2-5; D gene ambiguous. The closer fit of TRBJ2-7 to the DNA end suggests the J call may be wrong. The germline CDR1 and CDR2 sequences are SEHNR and FQNEAQ (reference sequence). The CDR3 has 12 residues. CDR3 bases: TGTGCCAGCAGCATAGTCTACTACGAGCAGTACTTC. As protein: CASSIVYYEQYF.